Presented here are 31 T cell receptor beta chains from one specimen sequenced in a study of somatic mutations in cytotoxic T cells in rheumatoid arthritis. Assay used: immunoSEQ multiplex PCR; TCRdb lists only in-frame clones, some missing. Here the sample spans about 3,600 clones, 84% being singletons. Source material: CD8+ T cells sorted from blood. All receptors come from a man aged 35-49 years with rheumatoid arthritis.

The rearrangement uses TRBV9 and TRBJ2-1; TRBD2 matches 9 bases. The CDR3 length is 18 residues. The V gene's germline CDR1 is SGDLS and CDR2 YYNGEE. Trimming cost V 4 bases and J 2 bases; bases outside gene matches: 13. CDR3 in DNA: TGTGCCAGCAGCCACCAGAAGGAGGCTAGCGGGGCCTACAATGAGCAGTTCTTC. Translating gives CASSHQKEASGAYNEQFF.

This rearrangement joins TRBV4-2 to TRBJ2-1; maybe TRBD1 (6 bases). V was clipped by 1 base and J by 4 bases, with 20 bases between them. CDR3 length: 18 amino acids. Germline V gene data show CDR1 as LGHNA and CDR2 as YNFKEQ. Here the CDR3 DNA reads TGTGCCAGCAGCCAAGCGATGGTACTGGGTACAGGGTACAATGAGCAGTTCTTC. Translation: CASSQAMVLGTGYNEQFF.

The genes are TRBV7-9 and TRBJ1-5; unclear D gene. This CDR3 is built from 12 residues. Trimming pared 4 bases from V and 4 bases from J, leaving 5 bases between. CDR1 SEHNR and CDR2 FQNEAQ come from the germline V gene (reference sequence). CDR3 protein: CASSSTNQPQHF. CDR3 nucleotides: TGTGCCAGCAGCTCAACAAATCAGCCCCAGCATTTT.

The V gene is TRBV28, the J gene TRBJ2-7, with 8 positions matching TRBD1. This CDR3 contains 14 residues. J lost 4 bases, V lost 5 bases, and 7 bases had no gene match. Looked up from germline, CDR1 is MDHEN and CDR2 is SYDVKM. For the CDR3, the DNA is TGTGCCAGCAGTCCACAGGGGGGTCGGTACGAGCAGTACTTC. It is translated as CASSPQGGRYEQYF. Filled out from reference TRBV28 and TRBJ2-7, the complete variable domain reads DVKVTQSSRYLVKRTGEKVFLECVQDMDHENMFWYRQDPGLGLRLIYFSYDVKMKEKGDIPEGYSVSREKKERFSLILESASTNQTSMYLCASSPQGGRYEQYFGPGTRLTVT.

The table lists this clone with a few counts. Here the CDR3 reads CASSDSTSGGKNIQYF. The CDR3 nucleotides read TGTGCCAGCAGTGACTCGACTAGCGGAGGCAAAAACATTCAGTACTTC. V usage is TRBV6-4 and J usage is TRBJ2-4; 9 bases are a match to TRBD2. V was pared by 0 bases and J by 3 bases, with 3 bases of the junction left unmatched. From germline, CDR1 is MRHNA and CDR2 SNTAGT. The CDR3 runs 16 residues.

The J gene is TRBJ2-2, the V gene TRBV2, with D possibly matching TRBD2 (6 bases). CDR3 size: 17 residues. Germline CDR1 is SNHLY and CDR2 is FYNNEI. Trimming left V 3 bases short and J 3 bases short, with 17 bases between. Here the CDR3 reads CASSERVWGRYTGELFF. CDR3 DNA sequence: TGTGCCAGCAGTGAGAGGGTCTGGGGGAGGTACACCGGGGAGCTGTTTTTT.

This clone was detected only once. This chain links TRBV28 with TRBJ2-4; 8 bases fit TRBD2. Unmatched junction bases numbered 8, after V lost 6 bases and J lost 1 base. The CDR3 length is 16 residues. CDR1 is MDHEN and CDR2 is SYDVKM in the germline V gene. CDR3 in amino acids: CASRPSGSIAKNIQYF. The CDR3 region has the DNA TGTGCCAGCAGACCCAGCGGGAGCATCGCCAAAAACATTCAGTACTTC.

This rearrangement joins TRBV14 to TRBJ1-2; D might be TRBD1 (5 bases). The CDR3 has 17 amino acids. Looked up from germline, CDR1 is SGHDN and CDR2 is FVKESK. The V end lost 2 bases, the J end lost 0 bases, and 16 bases lay between the germline ends. CDR3 coding DNA: TGTGCCAGCAGCCAAAAGGCGGGACGGCTAACTAACTATGGCTACACCTTC. This codes for CASSQKAGRLTNYGYTF.

The chain employs TRBV4-1 and TRBJ1-2; 7 bases match TRBD1. Trimming took 0 bases from V and 8 from J; bases not matched to a gene: 3. This CDR3 comprises 13 residues. CDR1 and CDR2 (germline): MGHRA, YSYEKL. The DNA for the CDR3 is TGCGCCAGCAGCCAAGACAGGGGGGACGGCTACACCTTC. It yields the protein CASSQDRGDGYTF.

This clone showed up just once. J is TRBJ2-7 and V is TRBV7-9; 7 bases are a match to TRBD1. The CDR3 runs to 14 residues. The junction had 7 bases not matched to a gene; V was cut back by 1 base and J by 7 bases. CDR1 and CDR2 (germline): SEHNR, FQNEAQ (reference sequence). The CDR3 loop is CASSLGQGAGEQYF. CDR3 in DNA: TGTGCCAGCAGCTTAGGACAGGGAGCCGGGGAGCAGTACTTC.

In DNA form, the CDR3 reads TGCAGCGTTGACCCTTGGGACAGACAAGAGACCCAGTACTTC. Residues: CSVDPWDRQETQYF. The genes are TRBV29-1 and TRBJ2-5; 7 positions agree with TRBD1. V lost 3 bases and J lost 2; bases outside the gene matches: 6. Germline values: CDR1 SQVTM, CDR2 ANQGSEA. The CDR3 consists of 14 residues.

This chain connects TRBV9 to TRBJ2-2; D is unclear. The CDR3 is 14 residues long. Trimming shortened V by 1 base and J by 3 bases, and 7 bases separated the two germline ends. Germline CDR1 reads SGDLS; CDR2 reads YYNGEE. The CDR3 region is CASSVLTDTGELFF. For the CDR3, the DNA is TGTGCCAGCAGCGTATTAACAGACACCGGGGAGCTGTTTTTT.

V gene TRBV6-4 combines with J gene TRBJ2-3; 8 bases fit TRBD2. Germline lookup yields CDR1 MRHNA and CDR2 SNTAGT. This CDR3 has 15 amino acids. V lost 4 bases, J lost 3 bases, and 6 bases stayed unmatched. CDR3 DNA sequence: TGTGCCAGCAGTGTGGCTAGCGGGCAAACAGATACGCAGTATTTT. Translation: CASSVASGQTDTQYF.

The sample holds one count of this clone. The J gene is TRBJ1-2, the V gene TRBV2; possibly TRBD1 for D (6 bases). V was trimmed by 4 bases and J by 4 bases, leaving 19 bases between them. The CDR3 is 16 residues long. The V gene's germline CDR1 is SNHLY and CDR2 FYNNEI. The CDR3 region has the DNA TGTGCCAGCAGTGGTTACAGGGCCGATGGGAGCTATGGCTACACCTTC. Protein sequence: CASSGYRADGSYGYTF.

This sequence joins TRBV27 and TRBJ1-2, with TRBD1 identical over 9 bases. Germline CDR1 MNHEY, CDR2 SMNVEV (reference sequence). The CDR3 consists of 14 residues. V trimming: 5 bases; J trimming: 12 bases; junction bases outside the gene matches: 13. CDR3 DNA: TGTGCCAGCAGTCGGACAGGGGAAGTTGTACAGAACACCTTC. Amino acid sequence: CASSRTGEVVQNTF.

This chain joins TRBV27 and TRBJ2-7; 7 nucleotides agree with TRBD2. Losses at the gene ends were 3 bases for V and 0 bases for J; bases not matched to a gene: 2. CDR3 size: 14 residues. Germline V lookup: CDR1 MNHEY, CDR2 SMNVEV (reference sequence). CDR3 region: CASSLGRGSYEQYF. In nucleotides, the CDR3 is TGTGCCAGCAGTTTGGGGAGGGGCTCCTACGAGCAGTACTTC.

V gene TRBV7-6 combines with J gene TRBJ2-3; possibly TRBD2 for D (5 bases). The CDR3 has 17 amino acids. V was pared by 5 bases and J by 3 bases, with 21 bases between. The germline CDR1 and CDR2 sequences are SGHVS and FNYEAQ. CDR3 sequence reads: CASSREMKDSFTDTQYF. CDR3 DNA sequence: TGTGCCAGCAGCCGAGAAATGAAGGACTCCTTTACAGATACGCAGTATTTT.

This clone appeared once. The chain employs TRBV27 and TRBJ2-1; 8 nucleotides match TRBD2. The CDR3 length is 15 residues. V trimming: 5 bases; J trimming: 2 bases; junction bases outside the gene matches: 5. The germline V gene encodes CDR1 MNHEY and CDR2 SMNVEV (reference sequence). CDR3 bases: TGTGCCAGCAGTGCTACGGGGGGGGCCTACAATGAGCAGTTCTTC. Translation gives CASSATGGAYNEQFF.

This clone was picked up one time. The rearrangement uses TRBV9 and TRBJ2-5; D is perhaps TRBD2 (5 bases). Per germline, CDR1 SGDLS and CDR2 YYNGEE. The CDR3 contains 16 residues. Trimming left V 4 bases short and J 3 bases short, with 19 bases between. CDR3 in amino acids: CASSPSSSGLEETQYF. DNA of the CDR3: TGTGCCAGCAGCCCCTCGTCGAGCGGCCTCGAAGAGACCCAGTACTTC.

This chain's CDR3 is CASRTYRQGNTGELFF. The CDR3 bases are TGTGCCAGCCGTACTTACCGACAGGGGAACACCGGGGAGCTGTTTTTT. The J gene is TRBJ2-2, the V gene TRBV27; 7 bases align to TRBD1. Germline V CDR1 and CDR2: MNHEY, SMNVEV (reference sequence). V lost 8 bases, J lost 1 base, and 10 bases stayed unmatched. The CDR3 length is 16 residues.

The chain is built from TRBV7-3 and TRBJ2-3; D not certain. The CDR3 sequence is 14 residues long. Trimming removed 4 bases from V and 1 base from J, with 9 bases in between. CDR1 and CDR2 (germline): SGHTA, FQGTGA. DNA for the CDR3: TGTGCCAGCAGCTCCGGCGGTGGCACAGATACGCAGTATTTT. It encodes CASSSGGGTDTQYF.

The rearrangement uses TRBV6-1 and TRBJ2-3, with no clear D. CDR1 is MNHNS and CDR2 is SASEGT in the germline V gene. The CDR3 has 15 residues. The V end was cut by 3 bases, the J end by 1 base, with 11 bases between. The CDR3 is CASSDESYGTDTQYF. As DNA, the CDR3 is TGTGCCAGCAGTGATGAGAGTTATGGCACAGATACGCAGTATTTT.

This clone has only a few counts. This rearrangement joins TRBV6-1 to TRBJ2-3, with 7 bases identical to TRBD2. CDR3 length: 12 amino acids. Germline CDR1 MNHNS, CDR2 SASEGT. Trimming took 6 bases from V and 14 from J; bases not matched to a gene: 11. The CDR3 region has the DNA TGTGCCAGCAGGTTCAGGACTAGTCAGGCGTATTTT. As protein: CASRFRTSQAYF.

This clone was detected a few times. The chain is built from TRBV4-3 and TRBJ2-5; 8 positions match TRBD1. The germline V gene has CDR1 LGHNA and CDR2 YSLEER. This CDR3 has 15 residues. The junction had 7 bases not matched to a gene; V was cut back by 0 bases and J by 7 bases. CDR3: CASSQETGVVGTQYF. The CDR3 DNA is TGCGCCAGCAGCCAAGAGACAGGGGTAGTCGGGACCCAGTACTTC.

The V call is TRBV4-3, the J call TRBJ2-7; possibly TRBD2 for D (5 bases). Trimming left V 0 bases short and J 0 bases short, with 12 bases between. The V gene's germline CDR1 is LGHNA and CDR2 YSLEER. The CDR3 contains 16 residues. CDR3 bases: TGCGCCAGCAGCCAAGATGTCGGCGGGCCCTCCTACGAGCAGTACTTC. It yields the protein CASSQDVGGPSYEQYF.

The chain links TRBV7-7 to TRBJ2-5; D is perhaps TRBD1 (7 bases). The CDR3 is 16 amino acids. Per germline, CDR1 SSHAT and CDR2 FNYEAQ (reference sequence). Trimming shortened V by 2 bases and J by 9 bases, and 22 bases separated the two germline ends. The CDR3, as DNA: TGTGCCAGCAGCTTAACAGGGGACTTTCTAGGAGGGGCCCAGTACTTC. Amino acid sequence: CASSLTGDFLGGAQYF.

In this sample, this clone turned up a few times. The rearrangement joins TRBV27 to TRBJ1-1, with TRBD1 matching 8 bases. The ends lost 7 bases at V and 1 base at J; junction bases unmatched: 8. The CDR3 spans 15 residues. Germline CDR1 reads MNHEY; CDR2 reads SMNVEV (reference sequence). CDR3 loop: CASILTGGQNTEAFF. The CDR3 DNA follows: TGTGCCAGCATCCTTACAGGGGGTCAGAACACTGAAGCTTTCTTT.

This chain links TRBV11-3 with TRBJ2-3, with 9 bases identical to TRBD2. Germline V lookup: CDR1 SGHNT, CDR2 YENEEA. CDR3 length: 16 amino acids. J lost 0 bases, V lost 1 base, and 2 bases had no gene match. DNA for the CDR3: TGTGCCAGCAGCTTAGGACTAGCGGAGAGCACAGATACGCAGTATTTT. Translated: CASSLGLAESTDTQYF.

The chain links TRBV6-1 to TRBJ1-2; 7 bases align to TRBD1. The trim removed 0 bases at V and 3 bases at J, leaving 4 bases unmatched. Germline assignment: CDR1 MNHNS and CDR2 SASEGT. The CDR3 length is 15 residues. The CDR3 reads CASSEAKGQHYGYTF. The CDR3 DNA is TGTGCCAGCAGTGAAGCGAAGGGACAGCACTATGGCTACACCTTC.

The chain joins TRBV4-3 to TRBJ2-1; D may be TRBD2 (6 bases). The CDR3 extends over 17 amino acids. The germline gives CDR1 LGHNA, CDR2 YSLEER. With 0 bases removed from V and 4 bases from J, the gap between germline ends came to 16 bases. CDR3 amino acids: CASSQDVWLAHYNEQFF. DNA for the CDR3: TGCGCCAGCAGCCAAGATGTGTGGCTAGCGCATTACAATGAGCAGTTCTTC.

J is TRBJ1-1 and V is TRBV27, with D possibly being TRBD1 (6 bases). V lost 8 bases, J lost 3 bases, and 13 bases lay in between. The CDR3 spans 13 residues. Germline V gives CDR1 MNHEY, CDR2 SMNVEV (reference sequence). Here the CDR3 reads CASLDSRDTEAFF. For the CDR3, the DNA is TGTGCCAGCCTGGACAGTCGTGACACTGAAGCTTTCTTT.